The 13 T cell receptor beta chains in this list originate from one sample, sequenced in a study of shared clonotypes between healthy human individuals. TCRdb's copy holds only in-frame clones and misses some; the assay was immunoSEQ multiplex PCR. The sample shows millions of clones, more than 80% of them seen only once. Sequencing input: naive CD4+ T cells from PBMCs. The subset: CD45RA+ positively selected. The receptors were sampled from a man in his late teens or twenties in good health. Some clones in this sample may be carry-over from other donors' samples.

The chain couples TRBV9 to TRBJ1-2, with unresolved D. CDR1 is SGDLS and CDR2 is YYNGEE in the germline V gene. V was cut by 5 bases and J by 5 bases, with 16 bases left in between. The CDR3 is 14 residues long. CDR3 protein: CASSDDKGGYGYTF. The CDR3, as DNA: TGTGCCAGCAGTGATGACAAAGGTGGATATGGCTACACCTTC.

The rearrangement joins TRBV4-1 to TRBJ2-7, with D uncertain. Germline lookup yields CDR1 MGHRA and CDR2 YSYEKL. This CDR3 is 13 amino acids long. V lost 4 bases and J lost 3, with 10 bases in between. Here the CDR3 reads CASSLDSYYEQYF. Written as DNA, the CDR3 is TGCGCCAGCAGCCTCGATTCCTACTACGAGCAGTACTTC.

The chain carries TRBV5-1 and TRBJ2-7, with TRBD1 identical over 9 bases. Per the germline V gene, CDR1 is SGHRS and CDR2 is YFSETQ. This CDR3 region has 14 residues. Losses at the gene ends were 4 bases for V and 6 bases for J; bases not matched to a gene: 8. The CDR3: CASSGRDRATEQYF. CDR3 nucleotide sequence: TGCGCCAGCAGCGGCCGGGACAGGGCAACCGAGCAGTACTTC.

This clone was counted a single time. The chain recombines TRBV6-1 with TRBJ1-1, with 8 bases lining up with TRBD1. Germline V gene data show CDR1 as MNHNS and CDR2 as SASEGT. The CDR3 loop spans 15 amino acids. V shed 0 bases and J 6 bases; nucleotides not matched to a gene: 6. The CDR3 DNA sequence: TGTGCCAGCAGTGAAGCGTTGTACAGGGGGGCTGAAGCTTTCTTT. This translates into CASSEALYRGAEAFF.

This chain connects TRBV4-3 to TRBJ2-2; TRBD1 agrees at 8 bases. This CDR3 is built from 19 residues. Germline V CDR1 and CDR2: LGHNA, YSLEER. V was clipped by 0 bases and J by 4 bases; unmatched bases: 13. The CDR3 DNA reads as TGCGCCAGCAGCCAAGATTTCGGACAGGGAGTTTGGTTCACCGGGGAGCTGTTTTTT. Amino acids: CASSQDFGQGVWFTGELFF.

This chain links TRBV4-2 with TRBJ2-3; D is unclear. The CDR3 has 14 residues. V gave up 3 bases and J gave up 11 bases, with 18 bases separating them. Germline assignment: CDR1 LGHNA and CDR2 YNFKEQ. The CDR3 spells CASSQQSNSYVQYF. The CDR3 nucleotides are TGTGCCAGCAGCCAGCAGTCGAACAGCTATGTGCAGTATTTT.

In the case of this clone: At the DNA level, this CDR3 is encoded by other sequences in the same sample as well. The gene calls are TRBV6-5 and TRBJ1-4, with 7 bases that match TRBD1. V shed 5 bases, J shed 7 bases, and the junction held 4 bases outside the gene matches. CDR1 is MNHEY and CDR2 is SVGAGI in the germline V gene. The CDR3 is 13 residues long. The CDR3 DNA sequence: TGTGCCAGCAGTCGATGGACAGGTGAAAAACTGTTTTTT. Protein product: CASSRWTGEKLFF.

V gene TRBV30 combines with J gene TRBJ1-5; D gene ambiguous. The CDR3 is made up of 13 amino acids. Trimming cost V 8 bases and J 4 bases, with 15 bases left between them. Germline V gene data show CDR1 as GTSNPN and CDR2 as SVGIG (reference sequence). The CDR3 nucleotides are TGTGCCCTGCAAATCGAGCCAAATCAGCCCCAGCATTTT. This gives the protein CALQIEPNQPQHF.

The chain uses TRBV18 and TRBJ2-7; 7 bases map to TRBD1. This CDR3 is 18 amino acids long. V lost 3 bases, J lost 7 bases, and 21 bases stayed unmatched. Germline lookup yields CDR1 KGHSH and CDR2 LQKENI. The DNA for the CDR3 is TGTGCCAGCTCACCGAACGGATTCACTAAGGACAGGCTATTTGAGCAGTACTTC. Translating it yields CASSPNGFTKDRLFEQYF. The whole variable domain, filled in from reference TRBV18 and TRBJ2-7, reads NAGVMQNPRHLVRRRGQEARLRCSPMKGHSHVYWYRQLPEEGLKFMVYLQKENIIDESGMPKERFSAEFPKEGPSILRIQQVVRGDSAAYFCASSPNGFTKDRLFEQYFGPGTRLTVT.

This clone was detected only a few times. Other DNA sequences in this specimen translate into the identical CDR3. V and J are TRBV30 and TRBJ1-5; possibly TRBD1 for D (6 bases). CDR3 length: 13 amino acids. With 0 bases removed from V and 5 bases from J, the gap between germline ends came to 8 bases. Germline V gives CDR1 GTSNPN, CDR2 SVGIG (reference sequence). Written as DNA, the CDR3 is TGTGCCTGGAGTGTAGGGGGAGATCAGCCCCAGCATTTT. The encoded protein is CAWSVGGDQPQHF.

This chain uses TRBV13 with TRBJ1-1; D ambiguous. The CDR3 covers 15 residues. Germline CDR1 PRHDT, CDR2 FYEKMQ (reference sequence). V was cut by 7 bases and J by 1 base, with 16 bases left in between. The CDR3 sequence: CASIFLRGRNTEAFF. In DNA, the CDR3 is TGTGCCAGCATCTTCTTACGAGGGAGGAACACTGAAGCTTTCTTT. The full variable domain, rest sourced from reference TRBV13 and TRBJ1-1, is AAGVIQSPRHLIKEKRETATLKCYPIPRHDTVYWYQQGPGQDPQFLISFYEKMQSDKGSIPDRFSAQQFSDYHSELNMSSLELGDSALYFCASIFLRGRNTEAFFGQGTRLTVV.

This rearrangement joins TRBV5-1 to TRBJ1-2; D is uncertain. V lost 4 bases to trimming and J lost 8 bases, with 18 bases between them. In germline, CDR1 is SGHRS, CDR2 YFSETQ. The CDR3 length is 14 residues. CDR3 sequence: CASSIFFSGSGYTF. CDR3 bases: TGCGCCAGCAGCATATTCTTCTCCGGGTCCGGCTACACCTTC.

The V and J genes are TRBV5-1 and TRBJ1-2, with 12 nucleotides matching TRBD1. Germline V gene lookup returns CDR1 SGHRS and CDR2 YFSETQ. V lost 4 bases, J lost 4 bases, and 5 bases stayed unmatched. There are 15 residues in the CDR3. The CDR3 DNA reads TGCGCCAGCAGCACAGGGACAGGGGGCGCCTATGGCTACACCTTC. The encoded protein is CASSTGTGGAYGYTF.